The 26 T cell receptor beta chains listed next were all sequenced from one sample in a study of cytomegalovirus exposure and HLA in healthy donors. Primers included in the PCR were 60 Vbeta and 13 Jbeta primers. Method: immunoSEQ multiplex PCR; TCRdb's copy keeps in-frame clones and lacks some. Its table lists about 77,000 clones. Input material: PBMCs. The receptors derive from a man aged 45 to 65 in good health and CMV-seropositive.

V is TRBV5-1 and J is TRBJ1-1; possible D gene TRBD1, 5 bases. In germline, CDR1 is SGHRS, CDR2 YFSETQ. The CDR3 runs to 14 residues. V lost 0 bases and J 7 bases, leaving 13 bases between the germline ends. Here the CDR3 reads CASSLEGRVSEAFF. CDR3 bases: TGCGCCAGCAGCTTGGAGGGCAGGGTCAGTGAAGCTTTCTTT.

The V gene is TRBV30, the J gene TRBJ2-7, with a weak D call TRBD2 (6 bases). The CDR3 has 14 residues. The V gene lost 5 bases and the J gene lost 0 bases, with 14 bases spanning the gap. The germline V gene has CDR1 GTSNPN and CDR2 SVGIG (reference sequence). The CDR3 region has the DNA TGTGCCTGGGGGCCTGGGGGGAGCTCCTACGAGCAGTACGTC. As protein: CAWGPGGSSYEQYV.

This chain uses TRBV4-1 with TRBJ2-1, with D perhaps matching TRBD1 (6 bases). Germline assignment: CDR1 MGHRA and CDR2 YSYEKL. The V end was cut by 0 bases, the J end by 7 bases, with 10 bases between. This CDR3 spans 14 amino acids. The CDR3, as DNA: TGCGCCAGCAGCCAAGAGGGGGCGTGGAATGAGCAGTTCTTC. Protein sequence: CASSQEGAWNEQFF.

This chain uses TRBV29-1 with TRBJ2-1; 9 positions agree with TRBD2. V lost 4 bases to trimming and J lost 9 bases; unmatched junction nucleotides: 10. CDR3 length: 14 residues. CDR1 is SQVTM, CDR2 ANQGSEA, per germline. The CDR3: CSVVLAGMLGEQFF. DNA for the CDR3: TGCAGCGTTGTGCTAGCGGGGATGTTGGGTGAGCAGTTCTTC.

CDR3 in amino acids: CASSLGENYGYTF. Here the CDR3 DNA reads TGTGCCAGCAGCCTAGGGGAGAACTATGGCTACACCTTC. The chain carries TRBV9 and TRBJ1-2, with D perhaps TRBD1 (5 bases). The CDR3 sequence is 13 residues long. The V gene lost 4 bases and the J gene lost 2 bases, with 9 bases spanning the gap. CDR1 and CDR2 from the germline V gene are SGDLS and YYNGEE. Using reference TRBV9 and TRBJ1-2 for the parts outside the CDR3, the full variable domain is DSGVTQTPKHLITATGQRVTLRCSPRSGDLSVYWYQQSLDQGLQFLIQYYNGEERAKGNILERFSAQQFPDLHSELNLSSLELGDSALYFCASSLGENYGYTFGSGTRLTVV.

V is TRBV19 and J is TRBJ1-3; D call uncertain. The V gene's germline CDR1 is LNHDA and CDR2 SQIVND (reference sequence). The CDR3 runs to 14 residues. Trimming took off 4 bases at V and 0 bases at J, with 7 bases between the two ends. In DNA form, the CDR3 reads TGTGCCAGTAGTACGCGGGGCTCTGGAAACACCATATATTTT. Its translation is CASSTRGSGNTIYF. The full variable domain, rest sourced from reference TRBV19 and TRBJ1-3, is DGGITQSPKYLFRKEGQNVTLSCEQNLNHDAMYWYRQDPGQGLRLIYYSQIVNDFQKGDIAEGYSVSREKKESFPLTVTSAQKNPTAFYLCASSTRGSGNTIYFGEGSWLTVV.

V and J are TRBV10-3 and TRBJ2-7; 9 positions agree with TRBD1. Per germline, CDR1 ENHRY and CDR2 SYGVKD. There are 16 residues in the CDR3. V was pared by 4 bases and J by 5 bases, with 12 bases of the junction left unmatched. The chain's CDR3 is CAISVPGTGIRNEQYF. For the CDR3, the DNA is TGTGCCATCAGTGTCCCAGGGACAGGGATTAGGAACGAGCAGTACTTC.

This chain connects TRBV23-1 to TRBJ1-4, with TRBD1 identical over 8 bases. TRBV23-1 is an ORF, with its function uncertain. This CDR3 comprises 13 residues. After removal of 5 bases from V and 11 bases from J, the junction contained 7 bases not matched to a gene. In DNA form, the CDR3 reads TGCGCCAGCAGTAAACAGGGGGACGAGAAACTGTTTTTT. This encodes CASSKQGDEKLFF.

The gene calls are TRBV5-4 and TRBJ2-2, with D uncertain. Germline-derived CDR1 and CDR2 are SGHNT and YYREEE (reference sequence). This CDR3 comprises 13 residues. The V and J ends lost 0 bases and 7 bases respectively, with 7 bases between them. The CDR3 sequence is CASSLDSSGELFF. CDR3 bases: TGTGCCAGCAGCTTGGACAGTAGCGGGGAGCTGTTTTTT.

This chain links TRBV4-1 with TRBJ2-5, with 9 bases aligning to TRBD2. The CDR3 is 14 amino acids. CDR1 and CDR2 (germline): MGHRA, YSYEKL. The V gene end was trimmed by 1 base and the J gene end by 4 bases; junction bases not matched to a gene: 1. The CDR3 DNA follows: TGCGCCAGCAGCCAAGGGACTAGCGCAGAGACCCAGTACTTC. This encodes CASSQGTSAETQYF.

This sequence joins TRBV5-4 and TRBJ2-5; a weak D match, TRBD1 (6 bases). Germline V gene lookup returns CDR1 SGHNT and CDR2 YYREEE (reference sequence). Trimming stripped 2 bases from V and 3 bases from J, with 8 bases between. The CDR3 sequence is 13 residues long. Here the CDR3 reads CASSLKGEETQYF. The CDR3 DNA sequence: TGTGCCAGCAGCTTAAAGGGGGAAGAGACCCAGTACTTC. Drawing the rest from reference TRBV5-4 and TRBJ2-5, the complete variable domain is ETGVTQSPTHLIKTRGQQVTLRCSSQSGHNTVSWYQQALGQGPQFIFQYYREEENGRGNFPPRFSGLQFPNYSSELNVNALELDDSALYLCASSLKGEETQYFGPGTRLLVL.

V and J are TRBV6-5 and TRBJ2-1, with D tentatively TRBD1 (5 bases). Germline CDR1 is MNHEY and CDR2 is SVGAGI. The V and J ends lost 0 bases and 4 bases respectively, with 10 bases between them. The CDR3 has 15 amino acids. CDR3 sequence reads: CASSYSQGLYNEQFF. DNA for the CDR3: TGTGCCAGCAGTTACTCTCAGGGCCTATACAATGAGCAGTTCTTC.

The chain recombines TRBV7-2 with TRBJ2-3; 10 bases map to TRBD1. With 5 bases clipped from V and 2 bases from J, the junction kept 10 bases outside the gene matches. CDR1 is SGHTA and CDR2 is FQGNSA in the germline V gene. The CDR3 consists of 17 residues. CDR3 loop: CASSPQTGTGDTDTQYF. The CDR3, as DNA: TGTGCCAGCAGCCCCCAAACCGGGACAGGGGACACAGATACGCAGTATTTT. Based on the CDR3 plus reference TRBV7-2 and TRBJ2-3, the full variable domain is GAGVSQSPSNKVTEKGKDVELRCDPISGHTALYWYRQSLGQGLEFLIYFQGNSAPDKSGLPSDRFSAERTGGSVSTLTIQRTQQEDSAVYLCASSPQTGTGDTDTQYFGPGTRLTVL.

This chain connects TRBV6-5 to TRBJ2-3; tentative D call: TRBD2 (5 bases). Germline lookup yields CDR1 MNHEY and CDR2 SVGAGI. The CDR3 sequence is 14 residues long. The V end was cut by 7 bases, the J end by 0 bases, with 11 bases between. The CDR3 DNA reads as TGTGCCAGCAATCCTCGGACTAGCACAGATACGCAGTATTTT. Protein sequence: CASNPRTSTDTQYF.

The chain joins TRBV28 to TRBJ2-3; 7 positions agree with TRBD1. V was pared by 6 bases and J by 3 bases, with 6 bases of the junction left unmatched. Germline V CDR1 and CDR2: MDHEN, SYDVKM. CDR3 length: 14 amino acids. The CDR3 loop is CASSLGGQTDTQYF. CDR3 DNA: TGTGCCAGCAGCCTAGGGGGACAGACAGATACGCAGTATTTT.

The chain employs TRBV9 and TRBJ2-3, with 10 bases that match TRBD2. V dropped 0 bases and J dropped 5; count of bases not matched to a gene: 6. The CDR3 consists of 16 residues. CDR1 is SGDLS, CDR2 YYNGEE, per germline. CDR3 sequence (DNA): TGTGCCAGCAGCGTAGAGGGCCTAGCGGGAGTAGATACGCAGTATTTT. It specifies CASSVEGLAGVDTQYF.

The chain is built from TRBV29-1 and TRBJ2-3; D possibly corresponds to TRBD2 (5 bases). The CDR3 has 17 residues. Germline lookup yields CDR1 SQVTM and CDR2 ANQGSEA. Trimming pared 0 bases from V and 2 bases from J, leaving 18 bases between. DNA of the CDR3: TGCAGCGTTGAAGATCTGAGCGGAAACTCCCTCACAGATACGCAGTATTTT. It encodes CSVEDLSGNSLTDTQYF.

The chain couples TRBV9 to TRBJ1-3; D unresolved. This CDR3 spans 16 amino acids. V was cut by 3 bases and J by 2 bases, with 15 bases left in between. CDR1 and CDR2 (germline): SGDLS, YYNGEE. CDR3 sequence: CASSGALVETGNTIYF. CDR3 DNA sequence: TGTGCCAGCAGCGGGGCACTGGTGGAAACTGGAAACACCATATATTTT. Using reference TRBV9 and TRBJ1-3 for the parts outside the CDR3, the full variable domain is DSGVTQTPKHLITATGQRVTLRCSPRSGDLSVYWYQQSLDQGLQFLIQYYNGEERAKGNILERFSAQQFPDLHSELNLSSLELGDSALYFCASSGALVETGNTIYFGEGSWLTVV.

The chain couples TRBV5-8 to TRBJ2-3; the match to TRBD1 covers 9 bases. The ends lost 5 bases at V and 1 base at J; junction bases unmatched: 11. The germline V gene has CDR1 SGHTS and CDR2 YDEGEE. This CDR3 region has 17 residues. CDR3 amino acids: CASRVIRDREGTDTQYF. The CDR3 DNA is TGTGCCAGCAGAGTCATTCGGGACAGGGAGGGCACAGATACGCAGTATTTT. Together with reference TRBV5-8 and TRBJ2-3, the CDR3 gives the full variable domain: EAGVTQSPTHLIKTRGQQATLRCSPISGHTSVYWYQQALGLGLQFLLWYDEGEERNRGNFPPRFSGRQFPNYSSELNVNALELEDSALYLCASRVIRDREGTDTQYFGPGTRLTVL.

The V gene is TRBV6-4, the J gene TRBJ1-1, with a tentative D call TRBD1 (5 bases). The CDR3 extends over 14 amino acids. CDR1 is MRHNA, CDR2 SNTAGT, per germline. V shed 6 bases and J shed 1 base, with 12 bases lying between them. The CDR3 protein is CASRPGGGNTEAFF. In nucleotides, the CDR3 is TGTGCCAGCAGGCCTGGGGGGGGGAACACTGAAGCTTTCTTT.

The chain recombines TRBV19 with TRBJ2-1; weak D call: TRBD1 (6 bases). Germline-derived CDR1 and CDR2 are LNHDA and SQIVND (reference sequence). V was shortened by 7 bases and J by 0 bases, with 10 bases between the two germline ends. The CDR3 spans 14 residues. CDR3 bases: TGTGCCAGTAAACGGGACAACTCCTACAATGAGCAGTTCTTC. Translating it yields CASKRDNSYNEQFF.

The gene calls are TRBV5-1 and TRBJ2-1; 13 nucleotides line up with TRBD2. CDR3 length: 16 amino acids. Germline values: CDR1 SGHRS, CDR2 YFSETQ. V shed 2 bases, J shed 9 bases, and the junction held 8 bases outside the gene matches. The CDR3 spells CASSLIRLAGGSEQFF. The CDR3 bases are TGCGCCAGCAGCTTAATCAGACTAGCGGGAGGCTCTGAGCAGTTCTTC.

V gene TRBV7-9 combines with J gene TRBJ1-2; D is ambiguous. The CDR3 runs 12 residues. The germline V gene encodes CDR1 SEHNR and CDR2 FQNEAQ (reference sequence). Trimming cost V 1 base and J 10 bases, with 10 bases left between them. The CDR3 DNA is TGTGCCAGCAGCTTAGGACTCGCAACCTACACCTTC. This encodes CASSLGLATYTF. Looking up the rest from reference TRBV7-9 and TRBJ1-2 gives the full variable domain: DTGVSQNPRHKITKRGQNVTFRCDPISEHNRLYWYRQTLGQGPEFLTYFQNEAQLEKSRLLSDRFSAERPKGSFSTLEIQRTEQGDSAMYLCASSLGLATYTFGSGTRLTVV.

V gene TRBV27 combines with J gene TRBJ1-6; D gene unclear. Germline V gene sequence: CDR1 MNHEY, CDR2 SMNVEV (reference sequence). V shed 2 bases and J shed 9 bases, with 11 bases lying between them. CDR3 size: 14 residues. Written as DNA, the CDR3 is TGTGCCAGCAGTTTAATTGACCGAGGTTCACCCCTCCACTTT. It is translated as CASSLIDRGSPLHF.

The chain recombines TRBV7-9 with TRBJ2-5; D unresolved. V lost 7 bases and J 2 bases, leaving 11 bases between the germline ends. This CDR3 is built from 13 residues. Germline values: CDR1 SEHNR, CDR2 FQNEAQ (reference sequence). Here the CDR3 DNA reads TGTGCCAGCACCCCAGGATTTCAAGAGACCCAGTACTTC. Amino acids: CASTPGFQETQYF.

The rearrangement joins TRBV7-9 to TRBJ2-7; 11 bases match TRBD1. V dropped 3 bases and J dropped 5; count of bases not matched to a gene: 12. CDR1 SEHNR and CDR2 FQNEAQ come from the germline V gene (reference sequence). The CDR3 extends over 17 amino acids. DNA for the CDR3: TGTGCCAGCAGCTTTCGTCGGCCGGGACAGGGGGTCCACGAGCAGTACGTC. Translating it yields CASSFRRPGQGVHEQYV.